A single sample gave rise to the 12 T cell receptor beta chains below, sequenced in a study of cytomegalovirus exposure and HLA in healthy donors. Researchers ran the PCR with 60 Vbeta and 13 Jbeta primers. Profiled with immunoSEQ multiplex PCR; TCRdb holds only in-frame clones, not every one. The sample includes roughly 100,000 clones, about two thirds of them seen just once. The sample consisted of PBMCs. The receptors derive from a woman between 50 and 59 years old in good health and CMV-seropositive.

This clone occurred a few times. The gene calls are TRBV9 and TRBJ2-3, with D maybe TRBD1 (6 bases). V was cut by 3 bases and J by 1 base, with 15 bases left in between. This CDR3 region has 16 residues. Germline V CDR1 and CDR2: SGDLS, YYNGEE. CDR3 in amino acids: CASSEGTNIGTDTQYF. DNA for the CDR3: TGTGCCAGCAGCGAGGGGACAAATATAGGCACAGATACGCAGTATTTT. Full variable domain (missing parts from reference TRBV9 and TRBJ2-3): DSGVTQTPKHLITATGQRVTLRCSPRSGDLSVYWYQQSLDQGLQFLIQYYNGEERAKGNILERFSAQQFPDLHSELNLSSLELGDSALYFCASSEGTNIGTDTQYFGPGTRLTVL.

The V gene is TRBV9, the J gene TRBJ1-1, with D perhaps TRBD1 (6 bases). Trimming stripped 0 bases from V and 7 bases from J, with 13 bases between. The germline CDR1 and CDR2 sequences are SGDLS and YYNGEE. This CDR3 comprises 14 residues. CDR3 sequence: CASSVGTEPHEAFF. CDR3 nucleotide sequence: TGTGCCAGCAGCGTAGGGACAGAGCCGCATGAAGCTTTCTTT.

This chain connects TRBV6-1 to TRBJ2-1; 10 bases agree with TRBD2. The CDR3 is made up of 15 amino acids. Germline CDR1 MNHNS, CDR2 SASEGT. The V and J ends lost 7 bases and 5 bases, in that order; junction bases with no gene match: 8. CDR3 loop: CASITAGGRDNEQFF. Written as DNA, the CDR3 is TGTGCCAGCATTACAGCGGGAGGGCGAGACAATGAGCAGTTCTTC.

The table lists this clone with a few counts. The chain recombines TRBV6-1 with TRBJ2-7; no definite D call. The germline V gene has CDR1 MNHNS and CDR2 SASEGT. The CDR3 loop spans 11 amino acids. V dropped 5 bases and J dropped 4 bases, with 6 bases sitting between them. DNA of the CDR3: TGTGCCAGCAGTTACGCGTACGAGCAGTACTTC. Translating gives CASSYAYEQYF.

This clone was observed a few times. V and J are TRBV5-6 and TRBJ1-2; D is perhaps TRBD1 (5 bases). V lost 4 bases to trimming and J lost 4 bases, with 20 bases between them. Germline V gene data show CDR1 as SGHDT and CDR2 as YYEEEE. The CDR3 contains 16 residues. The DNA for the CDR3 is TGTGCCAGCAGCCGTGGGGGGGTGAGTTCCCCCTATGGCTACACCTTC. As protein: CASSRGGVSSPYGYTF.

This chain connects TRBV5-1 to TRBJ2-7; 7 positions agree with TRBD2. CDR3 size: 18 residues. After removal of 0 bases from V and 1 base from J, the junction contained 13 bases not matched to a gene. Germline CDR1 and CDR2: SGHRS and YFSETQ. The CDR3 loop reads CASSLAAGVGIGSYEQYF. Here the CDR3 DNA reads TGCGCCAGCAGCTTGGCCGCGGGAGTGGGTATCGGGTCCTACGAGCAGTACTTC.

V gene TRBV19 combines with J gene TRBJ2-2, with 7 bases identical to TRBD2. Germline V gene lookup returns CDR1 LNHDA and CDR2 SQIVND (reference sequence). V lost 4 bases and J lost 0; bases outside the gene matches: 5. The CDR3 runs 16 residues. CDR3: CASSRKAGTNTGELFF. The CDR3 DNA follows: TGTGCCAGTAGTAGGAAAGCGGGGACGAACACCGGGGAGCTGTTTTTT. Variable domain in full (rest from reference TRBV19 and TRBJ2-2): DGGITQSPKYLFRKEGQNVTLSCEQNLNHDAMYWYRQDPGQGLRLIYYSQIVNDFQKGDIAEGYSVSREKKESFPLTVTSAQKNPTAFYLCASSRKAGTNTGELFFGEGSRLTVL.

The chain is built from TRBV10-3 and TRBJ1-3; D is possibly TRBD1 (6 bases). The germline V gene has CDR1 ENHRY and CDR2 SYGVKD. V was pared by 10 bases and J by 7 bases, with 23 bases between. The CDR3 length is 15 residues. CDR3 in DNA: TGTGCCACCATCATCGGATCCAGGGGCATGAACACCATATATTTT. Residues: CATIIGSRGMNTIYF.

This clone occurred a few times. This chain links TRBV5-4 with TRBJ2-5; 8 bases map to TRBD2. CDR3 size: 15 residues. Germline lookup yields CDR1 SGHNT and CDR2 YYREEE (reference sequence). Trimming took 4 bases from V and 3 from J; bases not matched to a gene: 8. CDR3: CASSVHGRGEETQYF. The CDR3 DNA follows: TGTGCCAGCAGCGTCCACGGGAGGGGGGAAGAGACCCAGTACTTC.

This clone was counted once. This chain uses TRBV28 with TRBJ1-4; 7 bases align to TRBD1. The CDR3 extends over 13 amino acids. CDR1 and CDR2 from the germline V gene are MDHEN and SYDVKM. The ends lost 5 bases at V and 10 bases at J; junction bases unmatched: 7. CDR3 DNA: TGTGCCAGCAGTCAGGGGGTTGGGGGAAAACTGTTTTTT. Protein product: CASSQGVGGKLFF. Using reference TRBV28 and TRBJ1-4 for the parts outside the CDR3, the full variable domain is DVKVTQSSRYLVKRTGEKVFLECVQDMDHENMFWYRQDPGLGLRLIYFSYDVKMKEKGDIPEGYSVSREKKERFSLILESASTNQTSMYLCASSQGVGGKLFFGSGTQLSVL.

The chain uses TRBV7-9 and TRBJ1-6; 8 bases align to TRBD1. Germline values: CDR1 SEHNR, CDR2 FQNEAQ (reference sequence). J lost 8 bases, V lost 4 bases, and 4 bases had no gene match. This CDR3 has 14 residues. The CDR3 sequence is CASSSGQGDSPLHF. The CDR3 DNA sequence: TGTGCCAGCAGCTCAGGACAGGGTGATTCACCCCTCCACTTT.

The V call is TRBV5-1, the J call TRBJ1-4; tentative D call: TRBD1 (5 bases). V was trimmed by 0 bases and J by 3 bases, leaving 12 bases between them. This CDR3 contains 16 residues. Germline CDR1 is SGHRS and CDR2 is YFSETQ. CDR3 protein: CASSLGRAGPNEKLFF. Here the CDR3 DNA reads TGCGCCAGCAGCTTGGGCAGGGCAGGACCTAATGAAAAACTGTTTTTT.